This T cell receptor (beta chain) was captured in a study of blood T cells in healthy people across ages. Background on the study: Using template switching, researchers captured about one barcoded beta molecule for each two T cells. General study findings and limits: Percentage of naive T cells showed a strong correlation with TCR beta diversity.

A J-beta primer mix and a sample-barcoded 5' primer were used in a second PCR of roughly 7 to 12 cycles. Every cDNA molecule bore a tag from a template-switch adaptor containing 12 random nucleotides. TCRdb fed the 5' RACE reads into MiXCR, producing one record per CDR3 protein. The data show about 1,500,000 distinct CDR3 sequences, 28% seen once. With respect to this clonotype: Its antigen is undetermined.

Germline loops: CDR1 LNHDA, CDR2 SQIVND (reference sequence). There are 14 residues in the CDR3. Trimming took 7 bases from V and 5 from J; bases not matched to a gene: 7. The chain is built from TRBV19 and TRBJ2-4; 8 bases are a match to TRBD1. The sequence came from a woman younger than 45 in good health. Input material: blood. The CDR3 DNA is TGTGCCAGTACCCCGGACAGGGACCAAAACATTCAGTACTTC. Translation: CASTPDRDQNIQYF.